A selection of T cell receptor beta chains follows, all from one sample in a study of cytomegalovirus exposure and HLA in healthy donors. TCRdb keeps only in-frame clones here, not all; method: immunoSEQ multiplex PCR. The sample consists of about 150,000 clones, around 75% of them appearing once. Sequenced: PBMCs. All receptors derive from a young man in good health and CMV-seropositive. The CDR3 runs from the conserved cysteine through the conserved F or W. The D gene is left open where the match is weak. Size values are once, few and many counts, or a class for expanded clones, and some rows have none.

clone size: -
J gene: TRBJ2-7
CDR3 length: 16
V gene: TRBV30
D gene: -
CDR3 protein: CAWRGGQTKSSYEQYF
CDR3 DNA: TGTGCCTGGAGGGGTGGACAGACAAAGAGCTCCTACGAGCAGTACTTC

clone size: few
J gene: TRBJ2-3
CDR3 length: 12
V gene: TRBV9
D gene: -
CDR3 protein: CASSVYSDTQYF
CDR3 DNA: TGTGCCAGCAGCGTATATTCAGATACGCAGTATTTT

clone size: -
J gene: TRBJ2-3
CDR3 length: 13
V gene: TRBV6-1
D gene: TRBD1
CDR3 protein: CASRDRVTDTQYF
CDR3 DNA: TGTGCCAGCCGGGACAGGGTTACAGATACGCAGTATTTT

clone size: -
J gene: TRBJ2-5
CDR3 length: 16
V gene: TRBV28
D gene: TRBD1
CDR3 protein: CASSFSTGTLQETQYF
CDR3 DNA: TGTGCCAGCAGTTTCTCGACAGGGACCTTACAAGAGACCCAGTACTTC

clone size: -
J gene: TRBJ2-5
CDR3 length: 14
V gene: TRBV5-1
D gene: -
CDR3 protein: CASSPGERRETQYF
CDR3 DNA: TGCGCCAGCAGCCCGGGGGAGCGGAGAGAGACCCAGTACTTC

clone size: -
J gene: TRBJ1-3
CDR3 length: 14
V gene: TRBV5-1
D gene: TRBD1
CDR3 protein: CASSLQGNTNTIYF
CDR3 DNA: TGCGCCAGCAGCTTACAGGGGAATACAAACACCATATATTTT

clone size: -
J gene: TRBJ2-3
CDR3 length: 15
V gene: TRBV4-2
D gene: TRBD2
CDR3 protein: CASSQEAGGVDTQYF
CDR3 DNA: TGTGCCAGCAGCCAAGAGGCGGGAGGCGTAGATACGCAGTATTTT

clone size: few
J gene: TRBJ2-7
CDR3 length: 14
V gene: TRBV7-2
D gene: TRBD2
CDR3 protein: CASSQAGGFYEQYF
CDR3 DNA: TGTGCCAGCAGCCAAGCGGGAGGGTTCTACGAGCAGTACTTC

clone size: -
J gene: TRBJ2-6
CDR3 length: 17
V gene: TRBV4-2
D gene: -
CDR3 protein: CASSQGYRKSGANVLTF
CDR3 DNA: TGTGCCAGCAGCCAAGGTTACAGGAAGTCTGGGGCCAACGTCCTGACTTTC

clone size: -
J gene: TRBJ1-2
CDR3 length: 17
V gene: TRBV5-4
D gene: TRBD1
CDR3 protein: CASSLDIRDRGSGGYTF
CDR3 DNA: TGTGCCAGCAGCTTGGATATCCGGGACAGGGGATCCGGTGGCTACACCTTC

clone size: -
J gene: TRBJ2-7
CDR3 length: 14
V gene: TRBV7-6
D gene: TRBD1
CDR3 protein: CASSPLGQGGEQYF
CDR3 DNA: TGTGCCAGCAGCCCGCTGGGACAGGGAGGCGAGCAGTACTTC

clone size: -
J gene: TRBJ1-2
CDR3 length: 14
V gene: TRBV4-2
D gene: -
CDR3 protein: CASSPLGRRYGYTF
CDR3 DNA: TGTGCCAGCAGCCCACTTGGCCGGAGGTATGGCTACACCTTC

clone size: -
J gene: TRBJ2-7
CDR3 length: 15
V gene: TRBV13
D gene: TRBD1
CDR3 protein: CASSLGLGTGSEQYF
CDR3 DNA: TGTGCCAGCAGCTTAGGGCTAGGGACAGGGAGCGAGCAGTACTTC

clone size: -
J gene: TRBJ1-6
CDR3 length: 16
V gene: TRBV28
D gene: -
CDR3 protein: CASSSSTGTRNSPLHF
CDR3 DNA: TGTGCCAGCAGTTCCTCGACAGGAACGAGGAATTCACCCCTCCACTTT

clone size: -
J gene: TRBJ2-7
CDR3 length: 15
V gene: TRBV6-1
D gene: -
CDR3 protein: CASSGKGLSLYEQYF
CDR3 DNA: TGTGCCAGCAGTGGTAAGGGACTCTCTCTTTACGAGCAGTACTTC

clone size: -
J gene: TRBJ1-2
CDR3 length: 14
V gene: TRBV6-1
D gene: TRBD1
CDR3 protein: CASSASGTGDGYTF
CDR3 DNA: TGTGCCAGCAGTGCATCCGGGACAGGGGATGGCTACACCTTC

clone size: -
J gene: TRBJ2-7
CDR3 length: 18
V gene: TRBV12-2
D gene: -
CDR3 protein: CASRLEVYGGPTPYEQYF
CDR3 DNA: TGTGCAAGTCGCTTAGAGGTGTATGGCGGGCCCACTCCCTACGAGCAGTACTTC

clone size: -
J gene: TRBJ2-2
CDR3 length: 15
V gene: TRBV2
D gene: -
CDR3 protein: CASSLRQTDTGELFF
CDR3 DNA: TGTGCCAGCAGTCTACGACAGACGGACACCGGGGAGCTGTTTTTT

clone size: few
J gene: TRBJ2-5
CDR3 length: 11
V gene: TRBV27
D gene: -
CDR3 protein: CATWEEGTQYF
CDR3 DNA: TGTGCCACGTGGGAAGAGGGGACCCAGTACTTC

clone size: -
J gene: TRBJ2-2
CDR3 length: 13
V gene: TRBV5-4
D gene: -
CDR3 protein: CASSSYRAGELFF
CDR3 DNA: TGTGCCAGCAGCTCTTACAGGGCCGGGGAGCTGTTTTTT

clone size: -
J gene: TRBJ2-5
CDR3 length: 15
V gene: TRBV19
D gene: -
CDR3 protein: CASSIGSAGLETQYF
CDR3 DNA: TGTGCCAGTAGTATAGGGTCAGCGGGCCTAGAGACCCAGTACTTC

clone size: -
J gene: TRBJ2-1
CDR3 length: 13
V gene: TRBV7-6
D gene: -
CDR3 protein: CASSLVDYNEQFF
CDR3 DNA: TGTGCCAGCAGCTTAGTAGACTACAATGAGCAGTTCTTC

clone size: -
J gene: TRBJ2-1
CDR3 length: 16
V gene: TRBV7-6
D gene: TRBD2
CDR3 protein: CASSSRASGRAVEQFF
CDR3 DNA: TGTGCCAGCAGCTCCCGCGCTAGCGGGAGGGCCGTTGAGCAGTTCTTC

clone size: few
J gene: TRBJ2-7
CDR3 length: 14
V gene: TRBV27
D gene: -
CDR3 protein: CASSRQVYSYEQYF
CDR3 DNA: TGTGCCAGCAGTAGGCAGGTATACTCCTACGAGCAGTACTTC

clone size: -
J gene: TRBJ2-3
CDR3 length: 13
V gene: TRBV5-1
D gene: TRBD2
CDR3 protein: CASRAGGTDTQYF
CDR3 DNA: TGCGCCAGCAGGGCGGGAGGGACAGATACGCAGTATTTT

clone size: -
J gene: TRBJ1-1
CDR3 length: 15
V gene: TRBV9
D gene: TRBD1
CDR3 protein: CASSVPGQGRSEAFF
CDR3 DNA: TGTGCCAGCAGCGTACCCGGACAGGGGAGGAGTGAAGCTTTCTTT

clone size: few
J gene: TRBJ2-7
CDR3 length: 19
V gene: TRBV28
D gene: TRBD2
CDR3 protein: CASSFLTSGRKASSYEQYF
CDR3 DNA: TGTGCCAGCAGTTTCCTGACTAGCGGGAGAAAGGCGAGCTCCTACGAGCAGTACTTC

clone size: few
J gene: TRBJ2-3
CDR3 length: 14
V gene: TRBV28
D gene: TRBD1
CDR3 protein: CASKTTGGMDTQYF
CDR3 DNA: TGTGCCAGCAAAACTACAGGGGGCATGGATACGCAGTATTTT

clone size: -
J gene: TRBJ2-7
CDR3 length: 17
V gene: TRBV11-2
D gene: -
CDR3 protein: CASSGSRIQGGRNEQYF
CDR3 DNA: TGTGCCAGCAGCGGGAGCCGGATTCAGGGGGGACGGAACGAGCAGTACTTC

clone size: few
J gene: TRBJ1-4
CDR3 length: 16
V gene: TRBV5-4
D gene: -
CDR3 protein: CASSWGPGPSNEKLFF
CDR3 DNA: TGTGCCAGCAGCTGGGGCCCAGGGCCTTCTAATGAAAAACTGTTTTTT

clone size: few
J gene: TRBJ2-1
CDR3 length: 13
V gene: TRBV27
D gene: -
CDR3 protein: CASSLPTTNEQFF
CDR3 DNA: TGTGCCAGCAGTTTACCTACTACCAATGAGCAGTTCTTC

clone size: -
J gene: TRBJ2-7
CDR3 length: 16
V gene: TRBV28
D gene: TRBD1
CDR3 protein: CASSSPSGTDPYEQYF
CDR3 DNA: TGTGCCAGCAGCTCACCTTCCGGGACAGATCCCTACGAGCAGTACTTC

clone size: -
J gene: TRBJ2-3
CDR3 length: 17
V gene: TRBV7-9
D gene: TRBD2
CDR3 protein: CASSRGVAGGNTDTQYF
CDR3 DNA: TGTGCCAGCAGCCGCGGGGTAGCGGGAGGCAACACAGATACGCAGTATTTT

clone size: -
J gene: TRBJ2-2
CDR3 length: 13
V gene: TRBV7-9
D gene: -
CDR3 protein: CASSYGNTGELFF
CDR3 DNA: TGTGCCAGCAGCTACGGTAACACCGGGGAGCTGTTTTTT